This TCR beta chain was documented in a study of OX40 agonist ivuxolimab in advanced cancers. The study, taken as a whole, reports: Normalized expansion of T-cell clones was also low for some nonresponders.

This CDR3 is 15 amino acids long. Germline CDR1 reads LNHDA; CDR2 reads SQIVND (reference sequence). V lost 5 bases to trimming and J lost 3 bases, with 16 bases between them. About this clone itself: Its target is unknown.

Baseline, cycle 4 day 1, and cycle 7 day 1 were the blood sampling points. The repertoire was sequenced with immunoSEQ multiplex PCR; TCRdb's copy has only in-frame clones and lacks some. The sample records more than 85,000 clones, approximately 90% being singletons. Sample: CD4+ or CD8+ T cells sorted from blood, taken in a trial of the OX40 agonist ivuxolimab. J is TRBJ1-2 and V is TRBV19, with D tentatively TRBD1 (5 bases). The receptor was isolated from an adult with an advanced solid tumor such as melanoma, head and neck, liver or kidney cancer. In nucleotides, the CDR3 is TGTGCCAGTAGTTCTCCGGGGCTGAGACACTATGGCTACACCTTC. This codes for CASSSPGLRHYGYTF.